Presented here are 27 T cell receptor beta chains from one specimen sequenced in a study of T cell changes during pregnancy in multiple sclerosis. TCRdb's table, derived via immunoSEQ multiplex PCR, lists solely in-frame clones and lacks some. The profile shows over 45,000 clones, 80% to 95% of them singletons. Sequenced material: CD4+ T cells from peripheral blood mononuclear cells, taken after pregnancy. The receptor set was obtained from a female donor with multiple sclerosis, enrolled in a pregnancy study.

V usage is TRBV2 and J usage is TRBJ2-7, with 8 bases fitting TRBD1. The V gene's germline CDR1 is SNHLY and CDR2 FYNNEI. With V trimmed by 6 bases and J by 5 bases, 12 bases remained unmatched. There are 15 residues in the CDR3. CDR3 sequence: CASSQTGALENEQYF. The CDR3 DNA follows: TGTGCCAGCAGCCAGACAGGGGCACTGGAAAACGAGCAGTACTTC.

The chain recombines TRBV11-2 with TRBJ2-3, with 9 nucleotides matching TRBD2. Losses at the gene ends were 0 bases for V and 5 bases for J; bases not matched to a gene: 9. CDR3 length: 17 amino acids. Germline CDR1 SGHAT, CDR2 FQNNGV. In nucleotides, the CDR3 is TGTGCCAGCAGCTTAGAGGTTAGCGGGAGCTTTGGAGATACGCAGTATTTT. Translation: CASSLEVSGSFGDTQYF.

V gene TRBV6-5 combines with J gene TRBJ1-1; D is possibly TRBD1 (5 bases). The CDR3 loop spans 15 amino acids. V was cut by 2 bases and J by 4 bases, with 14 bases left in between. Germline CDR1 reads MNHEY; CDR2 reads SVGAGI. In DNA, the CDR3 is TGTGCCAGCAGTTACGGTTGGGCCGGGGGCACTGAAGCTTTCTTT. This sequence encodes CASSYGWAGGTEAFF.

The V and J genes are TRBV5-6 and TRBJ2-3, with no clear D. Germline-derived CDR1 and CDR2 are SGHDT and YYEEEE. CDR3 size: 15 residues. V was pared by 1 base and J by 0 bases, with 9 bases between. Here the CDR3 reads CASSLIAASTDTQYF. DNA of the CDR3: TGTGCCAGCAGCTTGATAGCAGCCAGCACAGATACGCAGTATTTT.

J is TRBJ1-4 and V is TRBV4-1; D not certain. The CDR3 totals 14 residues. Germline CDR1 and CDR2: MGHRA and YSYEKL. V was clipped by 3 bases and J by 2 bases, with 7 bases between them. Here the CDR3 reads CASSHGGTNEKLFF. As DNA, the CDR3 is TGCGCCAGCAGCCACGGCGGGACTAATGAAAAACTGTTTTTT.

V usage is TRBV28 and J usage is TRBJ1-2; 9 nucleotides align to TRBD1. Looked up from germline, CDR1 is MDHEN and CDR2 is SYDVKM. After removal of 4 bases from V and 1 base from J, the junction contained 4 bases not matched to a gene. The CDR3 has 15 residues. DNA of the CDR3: TGTGCCAGCAGTTGGCGGACAGGGGATAACTATGGCTACACCTTC. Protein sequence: CASSWRTGDNYGYTF.

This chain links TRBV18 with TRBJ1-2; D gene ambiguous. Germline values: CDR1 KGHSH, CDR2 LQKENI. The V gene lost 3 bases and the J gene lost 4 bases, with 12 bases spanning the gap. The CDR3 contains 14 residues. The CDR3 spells CASSPGVFGYGYTF. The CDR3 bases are TGTGCCAGCTCACCCGGGGTCTTTGGCTATGGCTACACCTTC.

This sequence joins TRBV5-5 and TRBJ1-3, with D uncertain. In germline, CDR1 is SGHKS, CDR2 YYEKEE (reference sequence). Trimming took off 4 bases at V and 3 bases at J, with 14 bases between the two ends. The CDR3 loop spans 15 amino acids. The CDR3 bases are TGTGCCAGCAGCCGTGAAGGGAGTAGTGGAAACACCATATATTTT. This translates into CASSREGSSGNTIYF.

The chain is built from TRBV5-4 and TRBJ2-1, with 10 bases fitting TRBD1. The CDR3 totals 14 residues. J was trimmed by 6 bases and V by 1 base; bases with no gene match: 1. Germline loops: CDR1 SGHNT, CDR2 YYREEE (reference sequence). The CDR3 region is CASSLRTGGNEQFF. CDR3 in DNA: TGTGCCAGCAGCTTGCGGACAGGGGGCAATGAGCAGTTCTTC.

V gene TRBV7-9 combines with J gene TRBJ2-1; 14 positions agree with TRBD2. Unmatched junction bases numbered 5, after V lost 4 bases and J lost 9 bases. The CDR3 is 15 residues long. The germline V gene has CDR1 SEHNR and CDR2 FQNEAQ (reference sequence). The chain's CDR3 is CASSSPGLAGVEQFF. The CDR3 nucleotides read TGTGCCAGCAGCTCCCCGGGACTAGCGGGAGTTGAGCAGTTCTTC.

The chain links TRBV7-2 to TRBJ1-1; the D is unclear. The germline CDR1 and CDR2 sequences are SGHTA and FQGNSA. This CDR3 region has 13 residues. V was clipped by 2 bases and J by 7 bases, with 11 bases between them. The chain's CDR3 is CASSLLRANEAFF. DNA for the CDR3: TGTGCCAGCAGCTTACTGAGGGCAAATGAAGCTTTCTTT.

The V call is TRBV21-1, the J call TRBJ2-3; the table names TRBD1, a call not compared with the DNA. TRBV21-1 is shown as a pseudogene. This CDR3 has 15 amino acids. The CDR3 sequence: CASSRGTANTDTQYF. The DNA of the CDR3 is TGTGCCAGCAGCAGAGGGACAGCAAACACAGATACGCAGTATTTT.

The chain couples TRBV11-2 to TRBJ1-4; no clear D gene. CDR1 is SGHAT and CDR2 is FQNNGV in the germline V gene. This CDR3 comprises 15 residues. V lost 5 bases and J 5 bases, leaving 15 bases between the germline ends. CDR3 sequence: CASSPGAGPNEKLFF. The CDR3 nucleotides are TGTGCCAGCAGCCCTGGCGCGGGCCCGAATGAAAAACTGTTTTTT.

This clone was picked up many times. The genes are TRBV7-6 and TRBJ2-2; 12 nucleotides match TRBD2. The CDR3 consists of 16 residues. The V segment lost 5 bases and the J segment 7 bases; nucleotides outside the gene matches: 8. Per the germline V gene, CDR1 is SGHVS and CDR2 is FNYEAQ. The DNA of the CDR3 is TGTGCCAGCAGCCGGACTAGCGGGACGATCGGCGGGGAGCTGTTTTTT. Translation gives CASSRTSGTIGGELFF.

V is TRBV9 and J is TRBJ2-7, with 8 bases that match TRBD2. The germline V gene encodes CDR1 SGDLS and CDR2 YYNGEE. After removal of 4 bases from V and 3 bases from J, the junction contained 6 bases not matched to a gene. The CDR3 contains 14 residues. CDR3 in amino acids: CASSFSGTSYEQYF. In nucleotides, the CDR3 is TGTGCCAGCAGCTTTTCCGGGACTAGCTACGAGCAGTACTTC.

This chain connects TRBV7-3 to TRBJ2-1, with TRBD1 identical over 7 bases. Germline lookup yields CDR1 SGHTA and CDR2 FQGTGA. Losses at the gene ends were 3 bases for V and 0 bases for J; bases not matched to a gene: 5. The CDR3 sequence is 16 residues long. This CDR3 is CASSLTGTVSYNEQFF. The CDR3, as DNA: TGTGCCAGCAGCTTGACCGGGACAGTCTCCTACAATGAGCAGTTCTTC.

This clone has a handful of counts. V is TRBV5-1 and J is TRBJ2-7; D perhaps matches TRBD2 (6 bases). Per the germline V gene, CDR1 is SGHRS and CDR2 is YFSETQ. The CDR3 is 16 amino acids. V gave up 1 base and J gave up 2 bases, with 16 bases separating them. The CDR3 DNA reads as TGCGCCAGCAGCTTGAAGGGAGGCTCGCTGGCCTACGAGCAGTACTTC. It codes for CASSLKGGSLAYEQYF.

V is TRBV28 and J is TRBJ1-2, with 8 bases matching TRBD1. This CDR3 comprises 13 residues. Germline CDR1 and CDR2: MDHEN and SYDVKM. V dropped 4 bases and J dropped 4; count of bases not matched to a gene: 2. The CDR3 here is CASSSGQGYGYTF. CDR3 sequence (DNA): TGTGCCAGCAGTTCCGGACAGGGCTATGGCTACACCTTC.

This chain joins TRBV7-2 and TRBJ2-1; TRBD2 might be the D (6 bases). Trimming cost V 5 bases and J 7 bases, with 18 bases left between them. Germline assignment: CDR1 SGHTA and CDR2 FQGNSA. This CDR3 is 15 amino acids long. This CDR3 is CASSQVRRASNEQFF. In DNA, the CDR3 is TGTGCCAGCAGCCAAGTACGGAGGGCCTCGAATGAGCAGTTCTTC.

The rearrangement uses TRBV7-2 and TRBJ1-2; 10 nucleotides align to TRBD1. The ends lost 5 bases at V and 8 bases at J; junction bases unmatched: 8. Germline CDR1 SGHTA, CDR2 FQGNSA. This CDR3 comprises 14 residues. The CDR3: CASSLPGQGSGYTF. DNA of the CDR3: TGTGCCAGCAGCCTGCCGGGACAGGGGAGCGGCTACACCTTC.

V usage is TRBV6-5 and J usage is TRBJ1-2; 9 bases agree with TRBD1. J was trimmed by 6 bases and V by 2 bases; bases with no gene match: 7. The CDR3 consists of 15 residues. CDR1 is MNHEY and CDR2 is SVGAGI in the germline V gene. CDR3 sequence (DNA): TGTGCCAGCAGTTACGATGGGACAGGGATCGATGGCTACACCTTC. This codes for CASSYDGTGIDGYTF.

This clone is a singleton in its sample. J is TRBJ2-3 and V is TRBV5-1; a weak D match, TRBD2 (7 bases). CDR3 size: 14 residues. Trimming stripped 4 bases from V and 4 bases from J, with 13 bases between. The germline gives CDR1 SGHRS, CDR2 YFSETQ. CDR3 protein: CASSGGGRPDTQYF. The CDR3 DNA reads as TGCGCCAGCAGCGGGGGCGGGAGACCAGATACGCAGTATTTT.

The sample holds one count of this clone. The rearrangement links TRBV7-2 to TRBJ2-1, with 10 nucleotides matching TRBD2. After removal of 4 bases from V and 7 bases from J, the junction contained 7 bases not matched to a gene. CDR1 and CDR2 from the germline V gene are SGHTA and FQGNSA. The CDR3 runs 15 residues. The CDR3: CASSSLAGAVNEQFF. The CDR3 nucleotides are TGTGCCAGCAGCTCGCTAGCGGGAGCTGTGAATGAGCAGTTCTTC.

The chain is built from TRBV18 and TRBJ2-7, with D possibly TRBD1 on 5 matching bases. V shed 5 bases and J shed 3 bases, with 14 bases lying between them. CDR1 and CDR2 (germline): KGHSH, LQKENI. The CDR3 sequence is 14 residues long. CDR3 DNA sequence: TGTGCCAGCTCATCGACTGGGGCTGACTACGAGCAGTACTTC. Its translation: CASSSTGADYEQYF.

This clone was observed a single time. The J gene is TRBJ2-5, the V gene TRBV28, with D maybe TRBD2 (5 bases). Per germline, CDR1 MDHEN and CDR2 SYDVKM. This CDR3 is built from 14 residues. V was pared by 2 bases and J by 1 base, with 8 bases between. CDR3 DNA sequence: TGTGCCAGCAGTTTAGGAGGACCCCAAGAGACCCAGTACTTC. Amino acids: CASSLGGPQETQYF.

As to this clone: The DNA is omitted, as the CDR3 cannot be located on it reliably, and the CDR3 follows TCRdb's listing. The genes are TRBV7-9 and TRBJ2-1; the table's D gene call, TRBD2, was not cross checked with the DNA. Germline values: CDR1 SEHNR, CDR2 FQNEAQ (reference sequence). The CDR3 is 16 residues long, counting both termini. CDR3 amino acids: CASSSSGAGENNEQFF.

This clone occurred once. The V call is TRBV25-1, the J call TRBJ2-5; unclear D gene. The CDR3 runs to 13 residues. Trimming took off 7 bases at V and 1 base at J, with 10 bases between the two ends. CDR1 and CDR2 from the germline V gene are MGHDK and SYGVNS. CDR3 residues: CASTSPGQETQYF. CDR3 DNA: TGTGCCAGCACCAGCCCGGGCCAAGAGACCCAGTACTTC.